These 11 T cell receptor beta chains share one sample of origin, sequenced in a study of blood T cells in healthy people across ages. A sample-barcoded 5' primer and a J-beta primer mix were used in a second PCR of about 7 to 12 cycles. TCRdb called the 5' RACE reads again in MiXCR, with one record for every CDR3 protein. The table has roughly 1,300,000 distinct CDR3 sequences, approximately 59% seen once; the top ten hold over 5%. Material: blood. These receptors originate from a man aged 18 to 30 in good health.

This clonotype turned up a few times. CDR3 sequence reads: CSARGSGARSQPQHF. The CDR3 coding sequence is TGCAGTGCTAGAGGGTCGGGGGCGCGAAGCCAGCCCCAGCATTTT. This rearrangement joins TRBV20-1 to TRBJ1-5; D is possibly TRBD1 (6 bases). Germline CDR1 and CDR2: DFQATT and SNEGSKA (reference sequence). The ends were cut back, 1 base at V and 7 bases at J, with 17 bases in the middle. The CDR3 runs 15 residues.

The V call is TRBV20-1, the J call TRBJ2-5, with TRBD2 matching 8 bases. This CDR3 is built from 16 residues. V shed 5 bases, J shed 0 bases, and the junction held 11 bases outside the gene matches. The germline V gene encodes CDR1 DFQATT and CDR2 SNEGSKA (reference sequence). The CDR3 reads CSAGNGLAGNQETQYF. The CDR3, as DNA: TGCAGTGCTGGTAATGGGCTAGCGGGCAACCAAGAGACCCAGTACTTC.

This sequence joins TRBV5-6 and TRBJ2-1; 8 bases match TRBD2. The CDR3 contains 15 residues. With 0 bases clipped from V and 13 bases from J, the junction kept 12 bases outside the gene matches. Germline CDR1 is SGHDT and CDR2 is YYEEEE. For the CDR3, the DNA is TGTGCCAGCAGCTTGGATTCGGGGGGGGCTGCTGTCCAGTTCTTC. Its translation is CASSLDSGGAAVQFF.

This clonotype appeared a few times. This sequence joins TRBV9 and TRBJ2-1; D is perhaps TRBD1 or TRBD2 (5 bases each). There are 15 residues in the CDR3. The ends were cut back, 4 bases at V and 8 bases at J, with 19 bases in the middle. Germline V gives CDR1 SGDLS, CDR2 YYNGEE. CDR3 DNA sequence: TGTGCCAGCAGCTCCTCGGGACCCCCCACCGATGAGCAGTTCTTC. Protein sequence: CASSSSGPPTDEQFF.

The CDR3 loop reads CAHRDSNQETQYF. CDR3 bases: TGTGCTCACCGGGACAGTAACCAAGAGACCCAGTACTTC. V and J are TRBV10-3 and TRBJ2-5, with 7 bases identical to TRBD1. CDR1 and CDR2 from the germline V gene are ENHRY and SYGVKD. There are 13 residues in the CDR3.

This clonotype was observed a single time. The CDR3 coding sequence is TGTGCCAGCAGTGATCCTACAGGGGTCGGCGAGCAGTACTTC. This gives the protein CASSDPTGVGEQYF. The V and J genes are TRBV2 and TRBJ2-7; TRBD1 matches 7 bases. Germline V gene lookup returns CDR1 SNHLY and CDR2 FYNNEI. Trimming at V came to 3 bases and at J to 6 bases, leaving 8 bases not matched to a gene. This CDR3 spans 14 amino acids.

This clonotype was detected a few times. The CDR3 reads CASRYRGVDQPQHF. In DNA, the CDR3 is TGTGCCAGCAGGTACAGGGGAGTTGATCAGCCCCAGCATTTT. The chain has TRBV6-2 or TRBV6-3 and TRBJ1-5; TRBD1 matches 7 bases. The CDR3 consists of 14 residues. The germline V gene encodes CDR1 MNHEY and CDR2 SVGEGT. The junction had 7 bases not matched to a gene; V was cut back by 6 bases and J by 5 bases.

The genes are TRBV7-8 and TRBJ2-7, with TRBD1 as a possible D gene (6 bases). V shed 3 bases and J shed 4 bases, with 16 bases lying between them. The germline V gene encodes CDR1 SGHVS and CDR2 FQNEAQ. This CDR3 contains 15 residues. The CDR3 protein is CASSFIHQGFYEQYF. The CDR3 DNA follows: TGTGCCAGCAGCTTTATTCATCAGGGGTTTTACGAGCAGTACTTC.

This clonotype came up once. The rearrangement joins TRBV5-1 to TRBJ2-1; TRBD2 agrees at 10 bases. CDR1 SGHRS and CDR2 YFSETQ come from the germline V gene. The CDR3 length is 15 residues. Trimming cost V 4 bases and J 7 bases; bases outside gene matches: 8. This CDR3 reads CASSPGLAELNEQFF. The DNA of the CDR3 is TGCGCCAGCAGCCCCGGACTAGCGGAGTTGAATGAGCAGTTCTTC.

This clonotype was seen a handful of times. The chain recombines TRBV12-3 or TRBV12-4 with TRBJ1-2; no clear D. CDR3 size: 13 residues. The germline V and J ends were trimmed by 6 bases and 4 bases, with 12 bases remaining between them. CDR3 in DNA: TGTGCCAGCAGCAGAGACGGATCCTATGGCTACACCTTC. Protein product: CASSRDGSYGYTF.

This chain joins TRBV12-3 or TRBV12-4 and TRBJ1-2, with no clear D. V shed 6 bases and J shed 3 bases, with 14 bases lying between them. The CDR3 is 14 residues long. The CDR3: CASRSSAGDYGYTF. CDR3 bases: TGTGCCAGCAGATCCTCAGCCGGGGACTATGGCTACACCTTC.